The rows below give T cell receptor beta chains drawn from one sample of a study of T cell repertoires in cytomegalovirus infection. One entry per CDR3 protein, called by TCRdb with MiXCR from the reads. The table has 200,000 to 300,000 distinct CDR3 sequences, 8% to 9.5% seen once. The sample taken for sequencing was PBMCs. The receptors shown here come from a human donor in good health (CMV status not recorded). Some clones in this sample may be carry-over from other donors' samples. CDR3s include the opening cysteine and the closing phenylalanine or tryptophan. The D gene is left open where the match is weak. Size tells how often a clone was seen (once, few, many) or the class of an expanded clone, and some rows leave it out.

TRBJ2-7	.	.	TRBV19	TGTGCCAGTACGCCACAGTCCACACCCCACGAGCAGTACTTC	CASTPQSTPHEQYF
TRBJ1-6	.	many	TRBV7-9	TGTGCCAGCAGCTTTCCGGGGGAAATCCCTAATTCACCCCTCCACTTT	CASSFPGEIPNSPLHF
TRBJ2-5	.	.	TRBV19	TGTGCCAGTAGTAACGCAGGGGCCCAGTACTTC	CASSNAGAQYF
TRBJ1-1	TRBD1	many	TRBV7-2	TGTGCCAGCAGCTCTACACAGGGGCCCACTGAAGCTTTCTTT	CASSSTQGPTEAFF
TRBJ2-2	TRBD2	few	TRBV11-2	TGTGCCAGCAGCCGACCGGGACTAGCGGACACCGGGGAGCTGTTTTTT	CASSRPGLADTGELFF
TRBJ2-2	TRBD1	few	TRBV11-2	TGTGCCAGCAGCGCCGCGGGACAGGCCAACACCGGGGAGCTGTTTTTT	CASSAAGQANTGELFF
TRBJ1-5	TRBD1	few	TRBV20-1	TGCAGTGCCTGGGGGGGACAGGGTCTCTCTAATCAGCCCCAGCATTTT	CSAWGGQGLSNQPQHF
TRBJ2-1	.	.	TRBV11-1	TGTGCCAGCAGCTTAGTGAGCTCCCACGGGCAGTTCTTC	CASSLVSSHGQFF
TRBJ2-3	.	many	TRBV7-2	TGTGCCAGCAGCTCCTACACAGATACGCAGTATTTT	CASSSYTDTQYF
TRBJ1-6	.	few	TRBV2	TGTGCCAGCGTATACTACTATAATTCACCCCTCCACTTT	CASVYYYNSPLHF
TRBJ2-5	TRBD1	many	TRBV7-6	TGTGCCAGCAGCTTGGGGACAGGGGTTCAAGAGACCCAGTACTTC	CASSLGTGVQETQYF
TRBJ1-5	.	.	TRBV20-1	TGCAGTGCTAGTGACAAAAATCAGCCCCAGCATTTT	CSASDKNQPQHF
TRBJ2-3	TRBD2	many	TRBV7-2	TGTGCCAGCAGCCCCCGGACTAGGTGGGCGGGCCAAGATACGCAGTATTTT	CASSPRTRWAGQDTQYF
TRBJ2-7	TRBD1	.	TRBV7-2	TGTGCCAGCAAGGGACAGGGGACCTACGAGCAGTACTTC	CASKGQGTYEQYF
TRBJ2-2	.	many	TRBV7-2	TGTGCCAGCAGCGGAGGGGGGGCTAACACCGGGGAGCTGTTTTTT	CASSGGGANTGELFF
TRBJ1-1	TRBD1	many	TRBV7-8	TGTGCCAGCAGGGACAGGCCGAACACTGAAGCTTTCTTT	CASRDRPNTEAFF
TRBJ2-3	TRBD2	many	TRBV7-6	TGTGCCAGCAGCTTAGTAGCGGGGGGCTACGTGGATACGCAGTATTTT	CASSLVAGGYVDTQYF
TRBJ2-3	.	.	TRBV5-1	TGCGCCAGCAGCTTCGAAACCACAAATACGCAGTATTTT	CASSFETTNTQYF
TRBJ2-7	TRBD2	many	TRBV7-2	TGTGCCAGCAGCTCTACTCTAGGGACTAGCGGGAGGTTCGGAGAGCAGTACTTC	CASSSTLGTSGRFGEQYF
TRBJ1-1	.	.	TRBV6-6	TGTGCCAGCATAGAAAGGACTGAAGCTTTCTTT	CASIERTEAFF
TRBJ1-4	TRBD1	.	TRBV20-1	TGCAGTGCTACCGGATTGGACAGGGCGGGAGAACTGTTTTTT	CSATGLDRAGELFF
TRBJ2-2	.	.	TRBV6-5	TGTGCCAGCAGTGACGGGACCCTCCCCGGGGAGCTGTTTTTT	CASSDGTLPGELFF
TRBJ1-1	.	few	TRBV5-1	TGCGCCAGCAGCTTAGAGACCATGAACACTGAAGCTTTCTTT	CASSLETMNTEAFF
TRBJ1-1	.	few	TRBV3-1	TGTGCCAGCAGCCCAACCGGGACACCTTTGGGCACTGAAGCTTTCTTT	CASSPTGTPLGTEAFF
TRBJ2-7	.	.	TRBV6-1	TGTGCCAGCAGTGAAGCGGGGAAGGGCGAGCAGTACTTC	CASSEAGKGEQYF
TRBJ1-2	.	.	TRBV5-4	TGTGCCAGCAGCTTGGTTGTGGGGAACGATGGCTACACCTTC	CASSLVVGNDGYTF
TRBJ2-7	TRBD2	many	TRBV6-2/TRBV6-3	TGTGCCAGCACCTCATCCCACAGCCCTAGCGGGGTCTACGAGCAGTACTTC	CASTSSHSPSGVYEQYF
TRBJ1-3	.	many	TRBV7-2	TGTGCCAGCAGCTTAGTTCCAGCCAACACTGGAAACACCATATATTTT	CASSLVPANTGNTIYF
TRBJ1-2	.	many	TRBV7-9	TGTGCCAGCAGCAAAAAGGGGGTCGGCTATGGCTACACCTTC	CASSKKGVGYGYTF
TRBJ1-5	.	many	TRBV6-2/TRBV6-3	TGTGCCAGCAGTTACGACGGTCAGCCCCAGCATTTT	CASSYDGQPQHF
TRBJ1-1	.	few	TRBV6-5	TGTGCCAGCAGAAAACAGGGTTTCCCTGAAGCTTTCTTT	CASRKQGFPEAFF